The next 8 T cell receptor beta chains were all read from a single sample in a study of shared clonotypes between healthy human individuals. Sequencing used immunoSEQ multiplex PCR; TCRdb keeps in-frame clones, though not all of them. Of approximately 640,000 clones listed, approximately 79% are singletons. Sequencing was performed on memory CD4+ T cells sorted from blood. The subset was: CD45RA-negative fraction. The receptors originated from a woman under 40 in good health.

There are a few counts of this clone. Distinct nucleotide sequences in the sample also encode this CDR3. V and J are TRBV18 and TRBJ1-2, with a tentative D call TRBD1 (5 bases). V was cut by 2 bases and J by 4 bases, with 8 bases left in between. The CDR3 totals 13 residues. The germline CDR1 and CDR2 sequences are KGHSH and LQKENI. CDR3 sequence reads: CASSPDSLYGYTF. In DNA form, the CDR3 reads TGTGCCAGCTCACCAGACAGCCTCTATGGCTACACCTTC.

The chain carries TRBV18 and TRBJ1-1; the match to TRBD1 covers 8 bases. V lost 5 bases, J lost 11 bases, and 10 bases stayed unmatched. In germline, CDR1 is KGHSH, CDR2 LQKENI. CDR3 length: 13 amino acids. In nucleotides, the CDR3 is TGTGCCAGCTCATCAGGACAGGGCATGATGGCTTTCTTT. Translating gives CASSSGQGMMAFF.

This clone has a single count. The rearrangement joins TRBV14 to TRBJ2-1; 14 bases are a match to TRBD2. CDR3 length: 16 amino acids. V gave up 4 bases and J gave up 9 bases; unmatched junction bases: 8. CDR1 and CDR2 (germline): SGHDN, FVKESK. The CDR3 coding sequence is TGTGCCAGCAGCCCCAACGGGACTAGCGGGAGAGCTGAGCAGTTCTTC. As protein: CASSPNGTSGRAEQFF.

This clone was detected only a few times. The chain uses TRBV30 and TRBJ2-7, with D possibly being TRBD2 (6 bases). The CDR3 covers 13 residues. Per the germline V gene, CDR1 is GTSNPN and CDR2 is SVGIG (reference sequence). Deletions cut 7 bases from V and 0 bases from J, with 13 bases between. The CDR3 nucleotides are TGTGCCTCGACTAGAAATGACTCCTACGAGCAGTACTTC. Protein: CASTRNDSYEQYF.

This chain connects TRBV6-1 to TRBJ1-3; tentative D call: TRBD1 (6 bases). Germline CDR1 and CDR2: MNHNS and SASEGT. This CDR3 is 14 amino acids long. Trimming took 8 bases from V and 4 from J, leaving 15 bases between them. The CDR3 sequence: CASESQGMGNTIYF. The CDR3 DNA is TGTGCCAGCGAGAGTCAGGGGATGGGAAACACCATATATTTT.

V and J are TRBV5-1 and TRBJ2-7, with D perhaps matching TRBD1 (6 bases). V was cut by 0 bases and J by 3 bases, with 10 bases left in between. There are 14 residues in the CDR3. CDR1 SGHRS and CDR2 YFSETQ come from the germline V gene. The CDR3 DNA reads TGCGCCAGCAGCTTGGGGGGGACAAACTACGAGCAGTACTTC. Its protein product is CASSLGGTNYEQYF. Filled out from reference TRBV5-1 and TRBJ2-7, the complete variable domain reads KAGVTQTPRYLIKTRGQQVTLSCSPISGHRSVSWYQQTPGQGLQFLFEYFSETQRNKGNFPGRFSGRQFSNSRSEMNVSTLELGDSALYLCASSLGGTNYEQYFGPGTRLTVT.

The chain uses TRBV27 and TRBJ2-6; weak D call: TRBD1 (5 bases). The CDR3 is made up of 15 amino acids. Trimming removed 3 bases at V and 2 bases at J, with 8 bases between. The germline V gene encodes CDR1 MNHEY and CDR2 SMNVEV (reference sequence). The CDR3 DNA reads TGTGCCAGCAGTTTCCTAGGGGCTGGGGCCAACGTCCTGACTTTC. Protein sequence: CASSFLGAGANVLTF. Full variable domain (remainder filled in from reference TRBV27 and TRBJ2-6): EAQVTQNPRYLITVTGKKLTVTCSQNMNHEYMSWYRQDPGLGLRQIYYSMNVEVTDKGDVPEGYKVSRKEKRNFPLILESPSPNQTSLYFCASSFLGAGANVLTFGAGSRLTVL.

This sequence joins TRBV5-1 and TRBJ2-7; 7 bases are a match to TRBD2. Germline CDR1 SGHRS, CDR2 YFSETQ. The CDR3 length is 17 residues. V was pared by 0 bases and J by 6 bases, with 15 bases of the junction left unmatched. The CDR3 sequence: CASSLEGVGRRVGEQYF. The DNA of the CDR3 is TGCGCCAGCAGCTTGGAGGGTGTCGGGAGGAGAGTCGGCGAGCAGTACTTC.